This record covers a single TCR beta chain. What it binds is unknown. This specimen comes from a study of post-analysis software for immune sequencing data. Study information: The patients showed relapsing-remitting, secondary progressive and progressive-relapsing multiple sclerosis courses.

cDNA libraries of TCR beta carried unique molecular identifiers. TCRdb independently ran MiXCR on the PCR reads; one entry per CDR3 protein. The top ten clones hold less than 8% of a sample with around 400,000 distinct CDR3 sequences, more than 30% of them seen once. CDR1 is SGHTA, CDR2 FQGNSA, per germline. The germline V and J ends were trimmed by 2 bases and 0 bases, with 11 bases remaining between them. The length of the CDR3 is 15 residues. Study-wide points: When patients were compared with controls, four to six TRBV segments were more frequent, TRBV5-6, TRBV5-1 and TRBV20-1 among them. The normalized Chao1 diversity of multiple sclerosis patients was significantly lower than that of controls.

This TCR was recovered from a girl under 10 years old with multiple sclerosis. Sequencing was done on a sample of blood. This chain joins TRBV7-2 and TRBJ2-7; the D call may be TRBD1 or TRBD2 (5 bases each). For the CDR3, the DNA is TGTGCCAGCAGCTTATGGGGACGGGCCTCCTACGAGCAGTACTTC. It translates to CASSLWGRASYEQYF. Complete variable domain (other parts from reference TRBV7-2 and TRBJ2-7): GAGVSQSPSNKVTEKGKDVELRCDPISGHTALYWYRQSLGQGLEFLIYFQGNSAPDKSGLPSDRFSAERTGGSVSTLTIQRTQQEDSAVYLCASSLWGRASYEQYFGPGTRLTVT.